These T cell receptor beta chains were read from a single sample in a study of blood T cells in healthy people across ages. TCRdb reprocessed the 5' RACE reads via MiXCR and lists one record per CDR3 protein. This table has approximately 810,000 distinct CDR3 sequences, about 37% appearing once. The sample comprised blood. The receptor source for this set is a young man in good health. Both conserved end residues are part of each CDR3. Fields, in order: J gene, clone size, V gene, D gene, CDR3 protein, CDR3 DNA. A D gene is named only where the DNA matches it firmly. The size of a clone is reported for some rows only, either as once, few or many, or as a class for expanded clones.

>TRBJ1-2|many|TRBV9|NA
CASRTEGNYGYTF
TGTGCCAGCAGGACGGAGGGAAACTATGGCTACACCTTC
>TRBJ2-3|NA|TRBV6-2/TRBV6-3|NA
CASSQGTNQPQYF
TGTGCCAGCAGCCAGGGAACCAATCAGCCCCAGTATTTT
>TRBJ2-5|few|TRBV3-1|NA
CASSQDGVGETQYF
TGTGCCAGCAGCCAAGATGGGGTTGGAGAGACCCAGTACTTC
>TRBJ2-1|few|TRBV14|NA
CASSQGASVHEQFF
TGTGCCAGCAGCCAAGGGGCTAGCGTCCATGAGCAGTTCTTC
>TRBJ1-5|few|TRBV10-3|TRBD1
CAISDRGDQPQHF
TGTGCCATCAGTGACAGGGGGGATCAGCCCCAGCATTTT
>TRBJ1-1|few|TRBV9|NA
CASSVAPTGFTEAFF
TGTGCCAGCAGCGTAGCCCCGACAGGATTCACTGAAGCTTTCTTT
>TRBJ1-4|NA|TRBV4-2|NA
CASSKGRSFEKLFF
TGTGCCAGCAGCAAGGGACGCTCCTTTGAAAAACTGTTTTTT
>TRBJ2-5|once|TRBV29-1|TRBD1
CSVLSTDRGLRETQYF
TGCAGCGTTCTCTCGACCGACAGGGGCCTTAGAGAGACCCAGTACTTC
>TRBJ1-1|NA|TRBV12-3/TRBV12-4|NA
CASSPVLNTEAFF
TGTGCCAGCAGCCCCGTGCTTAACACTGAAGCTTTCTTT
>TRBJ1-1|few|TRBV5-1|NA
CASSSLEGGGFTEAFF
TGCGCCAGCAGCTCCCTCGAGGGGGGCGGTTTCACTGAAGCTTTCTTT
>TRBJ2-2|NA|TRBV2|TRBD2
CASSLAGAPTGELFF
TGTGCCAGCTCCCTAGCGGGGGCCCCCACCGGGGAGCTGTTTTTT
>TRBJ2-3|NA|TRBV19|TRBD2
CASSPETSGEGDTQYF
TGTGCCAGTAGTCCCGAGACTAGCGGGGAGGGGGATACGCAGTATTTT
>TRBJ2-3|few|TRBV29-1|NA
CSVEWGSTDTQYF
TGCAGCGTTGAGTGGGGGAGCACAGATACGCAGTATTTT
>TRBJ2-1|NA|TRBV6-5|NA
CASSYELEGDEQFF
TGTGCCAGCAGTTACGAGCTGGAGGGGGATGAGCAGTTCTTC
>TRBJ2-5|many|TRBV20-1|NA
CSAPRGQETQYF
TGCAGTGCCCCTCGGGGACAAGAGACCCAGTACTTC
>TRBJ2-5|few|TRBV20-1|TRBD1
CSAPQGAGQETQYF
TGCAGCGCCCCCCAGGGGGCGGGCCAAGAGACCCAGTACTTC
>TRBJ2-5|many|TRBV28|TRBD2
CASSLHGLVETQYF
TGTGCCAGCAGTTTGCACGGACTAGTTGAGACCCAGTACTTC
>TRBJ1-1|NA|TRBV27|NA
CASSVQTSNTEAFF
TGTGCCAGCAGTGTACAGACCTCGAACACTGAAGCTTTCTTT
>TRBJ2-1|NA|TRBV4-2|TRBD1
CASSQEGPGQGADNEQFF
TGTGCCAGCAGCCAAGAGGGGCCGGGACAGGGGGCCGACAATGAGCAGTTCTTC
>TRBJ2-5|NA|TRBV20-1|TRBD2
CSASTSGGALNEQYF
TGCAGTGCTAGCACCAGCGGGGGGGCACTGAATGAGCAGTACTTC
>TRBJ2-5|many|TRBV5-5|NA
CASSLSTTRLWETQYF
TGTGCCAGCAGCTTGTCCACGACTAGATTGTGGGAGACCCAGTACTTC
>TRBJ2-5|few|TRBV12-3/TRBV12-4|NA
CASSATGRQAQETQYF
TGTGCCAGCAGCGCGACCGGAAGACAGGCACAAGAGACCCAGTACTTC
>TRBJ1-1|NA|TRBV5-1|NA
CAVRDSNTEAFF
TGCGCCGTAAGGGACTCGAACACTGAAGCTTTCTTT
>TRBJ1-2|NA|TRBV6-5|NA
CASSRGDAEIYGYTF
TGTGCCAGCAGTCGGGGGGATGCGGAGATTTATGGCTACACCTTC
>TRBJ1-1|NA|TRBV6-5|NA
CASSMGTVMNTEAFF
TGTGCCAGCAGTATGGGGACGGTCATGAACACTGAAGCTTTCTTT
>TRBJ2-1|once|TRBV9|NA
CASSIEGPYNEQFF
TGTGCCAGCAGCATAGAAGGGCCCTACAATGAGCAGTTCTTC
>TRBJ1-5|few|TRBV12-3/TRBV12-4|NA
CASSLEVQPQHF
TGTGCCAGCAGTTTAGAGGTTCAGCCCCAGCATTTT
>TRBJ1-1|NA|TRBV28|TRBD1
CASSLPGLTGQGTEAFF
TGTGCCAGCAGTTTGCCAGGTTTGACAGGGCAGGGGACTGAAGCTTTCTTT
>TRBJ2-5|NA|TRBV14|TRBD1
CASSQVRGLETQYF
TGTGCCAGCAGCCAAGTGAGGGGGCTGGAGACCCAGTACTTC
>TRBJ1-4|NA|TRBV4-3|TRBD1
CASSQEVEQGKLFF
TGCGCCAGCAGCCAAGAGGTAGAACAGGGGAAACTGTTTTTT
>TRBJ2-1|few|TRBV3-1|TRBD2
CASSHRTSGDEQFF
TGTGCCAGCAGCCATCGGACTAGCGGGGATGAGCAGTTCTTC
>TRBJ2-7|NA|TRBV6-1|NA
CAGSMTRGAYEQYF
TGTGCCGGCAGTATGACGAGGGGAGCTTACGAGCAGTACTTC
>TRBJ2-1|NA|TRBV5-1|TRBD2
CASSFGTSGYSYNEQFF
TGCGCCAGCAGCTTCGGGACTAGCGGTTACTCCTACAATGAGCAGTTCTTC